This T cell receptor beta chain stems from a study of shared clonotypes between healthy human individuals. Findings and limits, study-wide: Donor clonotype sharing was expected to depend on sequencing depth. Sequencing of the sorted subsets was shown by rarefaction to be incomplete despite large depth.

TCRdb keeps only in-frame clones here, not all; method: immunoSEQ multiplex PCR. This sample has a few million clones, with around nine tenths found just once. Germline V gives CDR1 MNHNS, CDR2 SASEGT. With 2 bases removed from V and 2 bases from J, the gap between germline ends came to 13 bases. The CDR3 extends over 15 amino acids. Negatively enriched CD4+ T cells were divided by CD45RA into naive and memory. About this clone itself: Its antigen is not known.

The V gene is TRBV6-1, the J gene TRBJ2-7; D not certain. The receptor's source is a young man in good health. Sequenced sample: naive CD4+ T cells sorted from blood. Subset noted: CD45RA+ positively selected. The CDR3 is CASSEITIPTYEQYF. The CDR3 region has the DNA TGTGCCAGCAGTGAAATCACCATCCCCACCTACGAGCAGTACTTC.